A selection of T cell receptor beta chains follows, all from one sample in a study of cytomegalovirus exposure and HLA in healthy donors. Only in-frame clones appear in the TCRdb table, and some are missing; sequencing was by immunoSEQ multiplex PCR. The sample contains about 100,000 clones, roughly 71% of which appear only once. The specimen sequenced was PBMCs. The receptors derive from a man in his forties in good health and CMV-seropositive. Each CDR3 is given with its conserved first and last residue. A D gene is named only where the DNA matches it firmly. Clone size is given for some rows only: seen once, a few or many times, or a class if the clone is expanded.

TGTGCCAGCTCACCAAAAGGAGGAGGCACGCAGTATTTT,CASSPKGGGTQYF,TRBJ2-3,.,.,TRBV18
TGTGCCAGCTCACCACCGGAGGAACGAGAGACCCAGTACTTC,CASSPPEERETQYF,TRBJ2-5,.,.,TRBV18
TGTGCCAGTTCTTACCTTTTGGGACTAGCGGGAGGGCCCAGAGAGACCCAGTACTTC,CASSYLLGLAGGPRETQYF,TRBJ2-5,TRBD2,few,TRBV19
TGTGCCAGTAACAGGGCAATTCGGGAAAAACTGTTTTTT,CASNRAIREKLFF,TRBJ1-4,.,few,TRBV19
TGTGCCAGCAGTACAGGGAGTAGAGAGACCCAGTACTTC,CASSTGSRETQYF,TRBJ2-5,.,.,TRBV27
TGTGCCAGCAGTGAATCCGGTACCGGGGAGCTGTTTTTT,CASSESGTGELFF,TRBJ2-2,.,.,TRBV6-4
TGTGCCAGCAGTTATGGGAACAGGGGGCAATCTGAAGCTTTCTTT,CASSYGNRGQSEAFF,TRBJ1-1,TRBD1,.,TRBV27
TGCGCCAGCAGCTACATCCAAACGGGGGCCTACGAGCAGTACTTC,CASSYIQTGAYEQYF,TRBJ2-7,.,.,TRBV5-1
TGTGCTAGCAGCTCGACAGGGGAGAACACCGGGGAGCTGTTTTTT,CASSSTGENTGELFF,TRBJ2-2,TRBD1,.,TRBV7-7
TGTGCCAGCAGCTTGACTAGCGGGAGCTCTGAGGAGCAGTACTTC,CASSLTSGSSEEQYF,TRBJ2-7,TRBD2,.,TRBV7-3
TGTGCCAGCAGTTTTTCTACAGGACCAAACACCATATATTTT,CASSFSTGPNTIYF,TRBJ1-3,.,.,TRBV28
TGTGCCAGTCAAACCGGGGGGGCAGGCGAGCAGTACTTC,CASQTGGAGEQYF,TRBJ2-7,TRBD2,.,TRBV18
TGCGCCAGCAGCCAAGACCGGGACAGGGAGCTGTTTTTT,CASSQDRDRELFF,TRBJ2-2,.,once,TRBV4-3
TGTGCCAGCAGCTTACCTTGGTCACGGGACTTGAGAGAGACCCAGTACTTC,CASSLPWSRDLRETQYF,TRBJ2-5,.,.,TRBV5-6
TGTGCCAGCAGCGCCACTAGTTACCCAGATACGCAGTATTTT,CASSATSYPDTQYF,TRBJ2-3,.,.,TRBV9
TGTGCCAGCAGCCCAGCTAATAGACTAGCGGGACGGGGTGAGCAGTTCTTC,CASSPANRLAGRGEQFF,TRBJ2-1,TRBD2,.,TRBV7-3
TGCGCCAGCAGTGGACTAGCGGGAGGTACAGATACGCAGTATTTT,CASSGLAGGTDTQYF,TRBJ2-3,TRBD2,.,TRBV10-1
TGCGCCAGCAGTGAAGGACAGTATAGCAATCAGCCCCAGCATTTT,CASSEGQYSNQPQHF,TRBJ1-5,.,few,TRBV10-2
TGTGCCAGCAGTGTACAGGACACCGGGGAGCTGTTTTTT,CASSVQDTGELFF,TRBJ2-2,.,.,TRBV25-1
TGTGCCAGCAGTTTAGCAGGACAGGGGGTAGGGTCCGGGGCCAACGTCCTGACTTTC,CASSLAGQGVGSGANVLTF,TRBJ2-6,TRBD1,.,TRBV27
TGTGCCAGTAGTGCCCCGGGGGGCAATGAGCAGTTCTTC,CASSAPGGNEQFF,TRBJ2-1,TRBD2,.,TRBV19
TGTGCCAGCAGTTTTCTCCATCTGTCTGGCGGGAGAGGTCCGCCCAAAAACATTCAGTACTTC,CASSFLHLSGGRGPPKNIQYF,TRBJ2-4,TRBD2,.,TRBV28
TGTGCCAGCAGCACTACAGGGGCGTATACAACTAATGAAAAACTGTTTTTT,CASSTTGAYTTNEKLFF,TRBJ1-4,TRBD1,.,TRBV7-2
TGTGCCAGCAGTAAAAGGACTAGCGGGGAAGATACGCAGTATTTT,CASSKRTSGEDTQYF,TRBJ2-3,TRBD2,.,TRBV6-6
TGTGCCAGCAGCTTAGCGGGGGGGGATCTTGCCTATGGCTACACCTTC,CASSLAGGDLAYGYTF,TRBJ1-2,.,.,TRBV7-2
TGCAGCGCTCGCCCCTTGGGGCAGGTCGAAGTTACCTTC,CSARPLGQVEVTF,TRBJ1-2,.,large,TRBV29-1
TGTGCCAGCAGCTCATCTGGGGGGAGTCGCGAGACCCAGTACTTC,CASSSSGGSRETQYF,TRBJ2-5,.,.,TRBV7-3
TGCGCCAGCAGCGTGACTAGCTCATACTCCTACAATGAGCAGTTCTTC,CASSVTSSYSYNEQFF,TRBJ2-1,TRBD2,few,TRBV5-1
TGTGCCTGGAGTCTAGCGGGAGGTATAGATACGCAGTATTTT,CAWSLAGGIDTQYF,TRBJ2-3,TRBD2,.,TRBV30
TGCGCCAGCAGCCAAGCTGGGACAGCCTACAATGAGCAGTTCTTC,CASSQAGTAYNEQFF,TRBJ2-1,TRBD1,.,TRBV4-1
TGCGCCAGCAGCCAAGAGGTGGTGGGAGGGCCAGATACGCAGTATTTT,CASSQEVVGGPDTQYF,TRBJ2-3,TRBD2,.,TRBV4-3
TGCACATCAGATACGCAGTATTTT,CTSDTQYF,TRBJ2-3,.,.,TRBV29-1
TGTGCCAGCAGCTTAGGGTTCAGGTTCCCAGATACGCAGTATTTT,CASSLGFRFPDTQYF,TRBJ2-3,.,.,TRBV13
TGTGCCAGCAGCTCACCCCGGACTAGCGGGAGTCAAACCGAGCAGTTCTTC,CASSSPRTSGSQTEQFF,TRBJ2-1,TRBD2,once,TRBV7-9
TGTGCCAGCAGCTCGCGAGCGGGAGTAGAGTCCTACAATGAGCAGTTCTTC,CASSSRAGVESYNEQFF,TRBJ2-1,TRBD2,.,TRBV13
TGTGCCATCAGTAGGACTAGCGGGAGTTCCTACGAGCAGTACTTC,CAISRTSGSSYEQYF,TRBJ2-7,TRBD2,.,TRBV10-3
TGTGCCTGGGACCCGGCGACTAGCGGAACCGGGGAGCTGTTTTTT,CAWDPATSGTGELFF,TRBJ2-2,TRBD2,.,TRBV30
TGCGCCAGCAGCGAGGGACAGGCCAATCAGCCCCAGCATTTT,CASSEGQANQPQHF,TRBJ1-5,TRBD1,.,TRBV5-1
TGTGCCAGTAGCCGGGGACAGGACGGATCCTACGAGCAGTACTTC,CASSRGQDGSYEQYF,TRBJ2-7,TRBD1,few,TRBV19
TGTGCCAGCAGCATCTCACTAGCATCCGAGCAGTACTTC,CASSISLASEQYF,TRBJ2-7,.,.,TRBV7-2
TGCGCCAGCAGTATCGCGTCCAGCACAGATACGCAGTATTTT,CASSIASSTDTQYF,TRBJ2-3,.,.,TRBV10-2
TGTGCCAGTAGTATTCAACCGGGACAGGGAGGTGTAGGGACCCAGTACTTC,CASSIQPGQGGVGTQYF,TRBJ2-5,TRBD1,.,TRBV19
TGCAGCGTTGAAGGGGACAGGGGCGACGAGCAGTACTTC,CSVEGDRGDEQYF,TRBJ2-7,TRBD1,.,TRBV29-1
TGTGCCAGCAGCTTAAAATTGACTAGCGGGATGGTCAATGAGCAGTTCTTC,CASSLKLTSGMVNEQFF,TRBJ2-1,TRBD2,.,TRBV7-3
TGTGCCAGCAGCTTAGCACTGATTGGGACTAGGAGCACCGGGGAGCTGTTTTTT,CASSLALIGTRSTGELFF,TRBJ2-2,TRBD2,.,TRBV7-9
TGCAGCGTTGATAGCGGGAGTCCCTACGAGCAGTACTTC,CSVDSGSPYEQYF,TRBJ2-7,TRBD2,.,TRBV29-1
TGTGCCACCTCTGCACTGGACCAAGAGACCCAGTACTTC,CATSALDQETQYF,TRBJ2-5,.,.,TRBV15
TGTGCTAGTGGTTTGGTAGGTGGGGAACAGGGGGCAAAAGAGACCCAGTACTTC,CASGLVGGEQGAKETQYF,TRBJ2-5,TRBD1,.,TRBV12-5
TGCGCCAGCAGCCAAGGGACTAGCGGGAGCGTCTATGAGCAGTTCTTC,CASSQGTSGSVYEQFF,TRBJ2-1,TRBD2,.,TRBV4-1
TGTGCCAGCAGTTACACCCAGGAGGGCACCGGGGAGCTGTTTTTT,CASSYTQEGTGELFF,TRBJ2-2,.,few,TRBV6-5
TGTGCCACCCGACCCTATCCGGCGGGGCCGCAGTACTTC,CATRPYPAGPQYF,TRBJ2-7,.,.,TRBV7-6